The 26 T cell receptor beta chains below come from one sample, sequenced in a study of tumor-infiltrating lymphocytes in primary liver carcinoma. The authors took blood RNA from unsorted whole blood and also extracted germline DNA. Starting from around 510 ng of total RNA, TCR beta cDNA was produced with a primer in the constant region. Researchers made the TCR beta libraries by running three nested multiplex PCR rounds with slightly modified ARM-PCR. In the first two PCR rounds, TRBV1-TRBV30 forward primers were paired with a C-beta reverse primer, and each round lasted approximately 10 cycles. MiXCR was run by TCRdb on the multiplex PCR reads, yielding one entry per CDR3 protein. The sample holds 300,000 to 350,000 distinct CDR3 sequences, about 61% seen once. Sequenced input: peripheral blood. The receptors derive from a man aged 35-49 years with primary liver carcinoma and hepatitis B virus infection.

The rearrangement joins TRBV28 to TRBJ1-5; 7 bases fit TRBD1. This CDR3 comprises 16 residues. Trimming at V came to 3 bases and at J to 1 base, leaving 6 bases not matched to a gene. Germline V gene lookup returns CDR1 MDHEN and CDR2 SYDVKM. The CDR3 nucleotides are TGTGCCAGCAGTTTCCGACAGGGAACGAGCAATCAGCCCCAGCATTTT. This gives the protein CASSFRQGTSNQPQHF.

This clonotype was seen only a few times. This chain uses TRBV6-1 with TRBJ2-2, with D unclear. The V gene lost 6 bases and the J gene lost 3 bases, with 14 bases spanning the gap. This CDR3 spans 15 amino acids. Germline loops: CDR1 MNHNS, CDR2 SASEGT. The CDR3: CASSRLPADTGELFF. The DNA for the CDR3 is TGTGCCAGCAGCAGGCTTCCGGCAGACACCGGGGAGCTGTTTTTT.

This clonotype occurred many times. V and J are TRBV29-1 and TRBJ2-3; D perhaps matches TRBD1 (6 bases). The CDR3 runs 15 residues. CDR1 and CDR2 (germline): SQVTM, ANQGSEA. Trimming removed 1 base from V and 0 bases from J, with 11 bases in between. The CDR3 DNA is TGCAGCGTTGAAGGGACAGCTGGGAGCACAGATACGCAGTATTTT. It specifies CSVEGTAGSTDTQYF.

V usage is TRBV29-1 and J usage is TRBJ2-3; D is perhaps TRBD2 (5 bases). CDR1 is SQVTM and CDR2 is ANQGSEA in the germline V gene. Trimming removed 3 bases at V and 3 bases at J, with 13 bases between. This CDR3 spans 14 amino acids. As DNA, the CDR3 is TGCAGCGTTGATCAGCGGAGCGGTACAGATACGCAGTATTTT. Protein sequence: CSVDQRSGTDTQYF.

V gene TRBV7-6 combines with J gene TRBJ2-5; D is possibly TRBD1 (5 bases). The germline V and J ends were trimmed by 5 bases and 7 bases, with 17 bases remaining between them. CDR1 and CDR2 (germline): SGHVS, FNYEAQ. The CDR3 loop spans 14 amino acids. The CDR3 nucleotides read TGTGCCAGCAGCCCCAGGGTCAAGGTGGGGACCCAGTACTTC. Translating it yields CASSPRVKVGTQYF. The full variable domain, its missing parts supplied by reference TRBV7-6 and TRBJ2-5, is GAGVSQSPRYKVTKRGQDVALRCDPISGHVSLYWYRQALGQGPEFLTYFNYEAQQDKSGLPNDRFSAERPEGSISTLTIQRTEQRDSAMYRCASSPRVKVGTQYFGPGTRLLVL.

This sequence joins TRBV5-4 and TRBJ2-2, with D perhaps being TRBD1 or TRBD2 (6 bases each). The germline V and J ends were trimmed by 3 bases and 7 bases, with 16 bases remaining between them. The CDR3 is 15 residues long. Germline assignment: CDR1 SGHNT and CDR2 YYREEE (reference sequence). CDR3 coding DNA: TGTGCCAGCAGCTCCTTAGGGGGGATAGGCGGGGAGCTGTTTTTT. This gives the protein CASSSLGGIGGELFF.

The V and J genes are TRBV24-1 and TRBJ2-3; 7 bases line up with TRBD2. Looked up from germline, CDR1 is KGHDR and CDR2 is SFDVKD. Trimming removed 4 bases from V and 2 bases from J; junction bases left unmatched: 5. CDR3 length: 15 residues. The CDR3 reads CATSDPGTNTDTQYF. The CDR3 nucleotides read TGTGCCACCAGTGACCCCGGGACTAACACAGATACGCAGTATTTT.

A single count supports this clonotype. The junction and the germline gene differ at one end; a read error may be behind it. The chain links TRBV11-2 to TRBJ1-1; D uncertain. There are 13 residues in the CDR3. CDR1 SGHAT and CDR2 FQNNGV come from the germline V gene. CDR3: CASSLLPDTGAFF. The CDR3 bases are TGTGCAAGCAGCTTATTACCCGACACTGGAGCTTTCTTT.

In its sample, this clonotype was seen a few times. This chain joins TRBV9 and TRBJ2-1; D is undetermined. V was shortened by 4 bases and J by 5 bases, with 13 bases between the two germline ends. The CDR3 totals 14 residues. Germline values: CDR1 SGDLS, CDR2 YYNGEE. The CDR3 sequence is CASSPHPLNNEQFF. The CDR3 DNA follows: TGTGCCAGCAGCCCCCACCCCCTGAACAATGAGCAGTTCTTC.

A remark on this clonotype: One junction end disagrees with the germline gene, perhaps due to a read error. The chain combines TRBV11-2 with TRBJ2-5, with 9 bases fitting TRBD1. This CDR3 is built from 15 residues. Germline lookup yields CDR1 SGHAT and CDR2 FQNNGV. In DNA, the CDR3 is TGTGCCAGTAGCTTCAAACAGGGGGCGGGGGAGACCCAGTGCTTC. This encodes CASSFKQGAGETQCF.

Of note for this clonotype: A much larger clone differs by one base, so this may be a read error. This rearrangement joins TRBV12-3 or TRBV12-4 to TRBJ2-3; 14 bases are shared with TRBD2. J was trimmed by 5 bases and V by 10 bases; bases with no gene match: 11. This CDR3 has 16 amino acids. The CDR3 nucleotides read TGTGCCACCACCCACGGACTAGCGGGAGGTGTAGATACGCAGTATTTT. Translation gives CATTHGLAGGVDTQYF.

Notes on this clonotype: A read error may explain this, as a much larger clone is one base away. The V call is TRBV6-2 or TRBV6-3, the J call TRBJ2-1; 10 positions match TRBD2. Germline V lookup: CDR1 MNHEY, CDR2 SVGEGT. The CDR3 is made up of 14 amino acids. The J segment lost 6 bases and the V segment lost 7 bases, leaving 6 bases of the junction unmatched. DNA for the CDR3: TGTGCCAGCATAAAAGCGGGAGGGGTCAATGAGCAGTTCTTC. This codes for CASIKAGGVNEQFF.

The table lists this clonotype with many counts. The genes are TRBV6-5 and TRBJ1-1; D gene ambiguous. The CDR3 length is 13 residues. Trimming took off 7 bases at V and 6 bases at J, with 15 bases between the two ends. Germline V gene lookup returns CDR1 MNHEY and CDR2 SVGAGI. CDR3 DNA sequence: TGTGCCAGCACCCTAAGCAAAGACTCTGAAGCTTTCTTT. It is translated as CASTLSKDSEAFF.

This clonotype was observed a handful of times. The rearrangement uses TRBV25-1 and TRBJ1-6, with D hard to call. There are 12 residues in the CDR3. Germline V gives CDR1 MGHDK, CDR2 SYGVNS. V lost 5 bases and J 10 bases, leaving 9 bases between the germline ends. The CDR3 region is CASSPGESPLHF. The CDR3 DNA sequence: TGTGCCAGCAGTCCCGGGGAATCACCCCTCCACTTT.

The chain links TRBV12-3 or TRBV12-4 to TRBJ1-2; tentatively, D is TRBD1 (6 bases). Trimming cost V 5 bases and J 8 bases, with 24 bases left between them. The CDR3 runs to 16 residues. Here the CDR3 reads CASSPNLPGQQRGYTF. The CDR3 nucleotides are TGTGCCAGCAGTCCAAACCTACCGGGACAACAGAGGGGCTACACCTTC.

The chain is built from TRBV11-2 and TRBJ1-1; 9 bases match TRBD1. This CDR3 has 15 amino acids. V shed 7 bases, J shed 4 bases, and the junction held 10 bases outside the gene matches. CDR1 and CDR2 from the germline V gene are SGHAT and FQNNGV. The CDR3 nucleotides are TGTGCCAGCACCCAGGACAGGGGAAACATCACTGAAGCTTTCTTT. This codes for CASTQDRGNITEAFF.

To note about this clonotype: The conserved final phenylalanine or tryptophan is absent from the CDR3, which likely points to a read error. The chain couples TRBV6-5 to TRBJ2-7, with TRBD2 as a possible D gene (6 bases). Germline V gene sequence: CDR1 MNHEY, CDR2 SVGAGI. The CDR3 is 14 amino acids. This CDR3 is CASGRDSSTYEQYL. CDR3 nucleotide sequence: TGTGCCAGCGGAAGGGACTCTAGTACCTATGAGCAGTACCTC.

In regard to this clonotype: Given a much more abundant clone one base away, this may be a read error. The V gene is TRBV7-9, the J gene TRBJ2-7; D may be TRBD1 (6 bases). CDR1 is SEHNR and CDR2 is FQNEAQ in the germline V gene (reference sequence). CDR3 length: 14 amino acids. V was clipped by 5 bases and J by 1 base, with 12 bases between them. Here the CDR3 DNA reads TGTGCCAGCAGCCCAGGGGACAAATCCTACGAGCAGTACTTC. The encoded protein is CASSPGDKSYEQYF.

The chain carries TRBV28 and TRBJ2-1; 14 bases map to TRBD2. J gave up 7 bases and V 3 bases, and 17 bases lay outside the gene matches. Looked up from germline, CDR1 is MDHEN and CDR2 is SYDVKM. The CDR3 runs to 20 residues. The CDR3 loop is CASSLRSGATSGRAKNEQFF. In nucleotides, the CDR3 is TGTGCCAGCAGTTTGAGATCTGGAGCGACTAGCGGGAGGGCCAAGAATGAGCAGTTCTTC.

This clonotype appeared a few times. The V and J genes are TRBV12-5 and TRBJ1-1; 8 bases are a match to TRBD1. The CDR3 runs to 12 residues. The J segment lost 10 bases and the V segment lost 2 bases, leaving 3 bases of the junction unmatched. CDR1 and CDR2 (germline): LGHNT, FRNRAP. The CDR3 DNA follows: TGTGCTAGTGGTTTGACCGGACAGGGAGCTTTCTTT. It codes for CASGLTGQGAFF.

This sequence joins TRBV11-1 and TRBJ2-7; no clear D. CDR3 length equals 15 residues. V shed 4 bases and J shed 0 bases, with 13 bases lying between them. CDR1 is SGHAT and CDR2 is FQDESV in the germline V gene (reference sequence). The DNA of the CDR3 is TGTGCCAGCAGCTCCTTGATTGGATCCTCCTACGAGCAGTACTTC. Translation gives CASSSLIGSSYEQYF.

Comments on this clonotype: A much bigger clone sits one base away, suggesting this may be a read error. DNA for the CDR3: TGTGCCAGCAGATGGACGCCCCGGGACAGGGAACAAGAGACCCAGTACTTC. Encoded protein: CASRWTPRDREQETQYF. The rearrangement links TRBV5-4 to TRBJ2-5; 9 bases are a match to TRBD1. With V trimmed by 5 bases and J by 2 bases, 13 bases remained unmatched. CDR3 length equals 17 residues. In germline, CDR1 is SGHNT, CDR2 YYREEE (reference sequence).

For this clonotype: This CDR3 is missing its conserved last phenylalanine or tryptophan, likely due to a read error. The DNA is omitted, as the CDR3 cannot be located on it reliably, and the CDR3 follows TCRdb's listing. The chain joins TRBV11-2 to TRBJ1-2. Looked up from germline, CDR1 is SGHAT and CDR2 is FQNNGV. The CDR3 is 14 residues long, ends included. The CDR3 protein is CASSLSAGHYGYIL.

This clonotype was seen many times. The chain has TRBV11-2 and TRBJ2-5; tentative D call: TRBD1 (5 bases). This CDR3 is built from 16 residues. Deletions cut 1 base from V and 5 bases from J, with 17 bases between. Germline CDR1 SGHAT, CDR2 FQNNGV. The CDR3: CASSLGATVEWETQYF. CDR3 in DNA: TGTGCCAGCAGCTTAGGGGCGACAGTGGAATGGGAGACCCAGTACTTC.

Turning to this clonotype: No conserved phenylalanine or tryptophan is present at the end of the CDR3, so a read error is the likely explanation. The chain combines TRBV4-2 with TRBJ2-5, with D possibly TRBD1 on 6 matching bases. The CDR3 is made up of 14 amino acids. Germline V gene data show CDR1 as LGHNA and CDR2 as YNFKEQ. The CDR3 DNA sequence: TGTGCCAGCAGTCCGGGACACCGGGGAGAGGCCCAGTACTCC. Its translation is CASSPGHRGEAQYS.

As for this clonotype: One base away lies a much larger clone, so this may be a sequencing read error. CDR3 amino acids: CASSDQGLNTEAFF. The CDR3 DNA sequence: TGTGCCAGCAGTGATCAGGGTCTGAACACTGAAGCTTTCTTT. The gene calls are TRBV6-1 and TRBJ1-1; maybe TRBD1 (5 bases). The CDR3 runs 14 residues. Looked up from germline, CDR1 is MNHNS and CDR2 is SASEGT. The germline V and J ends were trimmed by 3 bases and 0 bases, with 8 bases remaining between them.